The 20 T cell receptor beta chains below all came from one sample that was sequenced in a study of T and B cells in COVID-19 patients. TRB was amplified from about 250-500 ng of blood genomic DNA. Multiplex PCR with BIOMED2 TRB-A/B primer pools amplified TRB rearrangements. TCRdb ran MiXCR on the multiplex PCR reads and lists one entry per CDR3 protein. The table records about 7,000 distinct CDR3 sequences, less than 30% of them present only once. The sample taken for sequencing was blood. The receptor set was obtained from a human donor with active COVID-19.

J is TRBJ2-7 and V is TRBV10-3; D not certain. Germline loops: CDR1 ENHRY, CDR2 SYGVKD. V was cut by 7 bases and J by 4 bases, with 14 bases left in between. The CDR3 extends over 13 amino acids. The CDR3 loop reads CAITPGPRYEQYF. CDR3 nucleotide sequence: TGTGCCATCACCCCCGGGCCGAGGTACGAGCAGTACTTC.

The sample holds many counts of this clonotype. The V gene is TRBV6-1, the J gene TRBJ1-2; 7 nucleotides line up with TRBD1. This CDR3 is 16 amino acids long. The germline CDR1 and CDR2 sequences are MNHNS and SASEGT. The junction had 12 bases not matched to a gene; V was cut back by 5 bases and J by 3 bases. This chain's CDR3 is CASSLRRTGGDYGYTF. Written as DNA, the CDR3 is TGTGCCAGCAGTCTTCGGAGGACAGGTGGTGACTATGGCTACACCTTC.

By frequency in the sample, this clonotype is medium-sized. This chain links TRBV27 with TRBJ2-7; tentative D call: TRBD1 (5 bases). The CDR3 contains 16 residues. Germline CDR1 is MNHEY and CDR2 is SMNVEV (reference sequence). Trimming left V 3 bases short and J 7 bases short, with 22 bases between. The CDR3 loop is CASSLASGQGTKEQYF. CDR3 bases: TGTGCCAGCAGTTTGGCCTCGGGTCAGGGAACTAAGGAGCAGTACTTC.

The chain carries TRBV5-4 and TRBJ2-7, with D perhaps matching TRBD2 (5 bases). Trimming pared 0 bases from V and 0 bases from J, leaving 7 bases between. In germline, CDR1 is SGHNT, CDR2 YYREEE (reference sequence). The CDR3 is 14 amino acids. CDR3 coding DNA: TGTGCCAGCAGCTTGGGCGCGGGCTCCTACGAGCAGTACTTC. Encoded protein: CASSLGAGSYEQYF. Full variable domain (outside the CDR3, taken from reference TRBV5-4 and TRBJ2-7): ETGVTQSPTHLIKTRGQQVTLRCSSQSGHNTVSWYQQALGQGPQFIFQYYREEENGRGNFPPRFSGLQFPNYSSELNVNALELDDSALYLCASSLGAGSYEQYFGPGTRLTVT.

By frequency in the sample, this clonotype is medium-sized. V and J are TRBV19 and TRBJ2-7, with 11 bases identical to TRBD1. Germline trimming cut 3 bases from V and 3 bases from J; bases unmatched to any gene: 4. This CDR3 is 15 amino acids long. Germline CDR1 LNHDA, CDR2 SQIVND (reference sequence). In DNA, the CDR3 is TGTGCCAGTAGTATCTCGGGGACAGGGGGCTACGAGCAGTACTTC. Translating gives CASSISGTGGYEQYF.

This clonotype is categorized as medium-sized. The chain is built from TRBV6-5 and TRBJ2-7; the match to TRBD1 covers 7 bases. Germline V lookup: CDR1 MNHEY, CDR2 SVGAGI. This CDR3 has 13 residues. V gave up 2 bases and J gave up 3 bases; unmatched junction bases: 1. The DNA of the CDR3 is TGTGCCAGCAGTTACCGACAGGGCTACGAGCAGTACTTC. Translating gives CASSYRQGYEQYF.

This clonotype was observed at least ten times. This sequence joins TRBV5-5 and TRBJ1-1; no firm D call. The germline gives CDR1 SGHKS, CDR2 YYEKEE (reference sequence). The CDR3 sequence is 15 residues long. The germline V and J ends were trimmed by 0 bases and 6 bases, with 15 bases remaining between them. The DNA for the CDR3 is TGTGCCAGCAGCTTGGGCGGGTCGGCGGGAGCTGAAGCTTTCTTT. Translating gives CASSLGGSAGAEAFF. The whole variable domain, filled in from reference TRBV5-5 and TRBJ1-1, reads DAGVTQSPTHLIKTRGQQVTLRCSPISGHKSVSWYQQVLGQGPQFIFQYYEKEERGRGNFPDRFSARQFPNYSSELNVNALLLGDSALYLCASSLGGSAGAEAFFGQGTRLTVV.

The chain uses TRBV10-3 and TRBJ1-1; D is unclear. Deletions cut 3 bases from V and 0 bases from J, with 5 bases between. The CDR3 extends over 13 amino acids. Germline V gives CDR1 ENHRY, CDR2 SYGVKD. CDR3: CAISDSMNTEAFF. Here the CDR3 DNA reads TGTGCCATCAGTGACAGCATGAACACTGAAGCTTTCTTT.

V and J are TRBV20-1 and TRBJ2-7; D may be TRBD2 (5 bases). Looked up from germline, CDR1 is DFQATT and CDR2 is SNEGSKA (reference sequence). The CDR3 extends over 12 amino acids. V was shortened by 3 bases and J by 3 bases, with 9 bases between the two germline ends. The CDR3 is CSASSDYYEQYF. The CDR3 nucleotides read TGCAGTGCTAGTAGCGACTACTACGAGCAGTACTTC.

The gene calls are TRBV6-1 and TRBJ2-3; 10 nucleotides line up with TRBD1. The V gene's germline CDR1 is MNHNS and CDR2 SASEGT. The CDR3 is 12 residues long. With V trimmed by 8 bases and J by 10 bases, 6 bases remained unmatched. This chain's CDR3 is CASWGQGSAQYF. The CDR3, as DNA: TGTGCCAGCTGGGGACAGGGGTCTGCGCAGTATTTT.

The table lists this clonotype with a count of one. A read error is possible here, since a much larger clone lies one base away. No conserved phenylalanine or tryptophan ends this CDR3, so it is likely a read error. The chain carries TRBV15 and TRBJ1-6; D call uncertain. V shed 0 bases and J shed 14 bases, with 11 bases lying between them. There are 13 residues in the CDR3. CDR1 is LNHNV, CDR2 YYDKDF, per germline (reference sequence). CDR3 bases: TGTGCCACCAGCAGAGATCAGAAGACGGCCCTCCACTAT. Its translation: CATSRDQKTALHY.

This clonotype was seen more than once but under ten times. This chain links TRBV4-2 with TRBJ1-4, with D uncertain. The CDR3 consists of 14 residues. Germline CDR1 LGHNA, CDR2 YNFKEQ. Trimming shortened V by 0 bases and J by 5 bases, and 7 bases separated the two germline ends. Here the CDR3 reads CASSQDVWNEKLFF. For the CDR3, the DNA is TGTGCCAGCAGCCAAGATGTATGGAATGAAAAACTGTTTTTT.

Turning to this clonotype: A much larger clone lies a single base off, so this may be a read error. As DNA, the CDR3 is TGTGCCAGCAGTTACAGGCCTAATGAAGAACTGTTTTTT. Protein: CASSYRPNEELFF. The chain links TRBV6-5 to TRBJ1-4; D not certain. Germline lookup yields CDR1 MNHEY and CDR2 SVGAGI. The CDR3 has 13 amino acids.

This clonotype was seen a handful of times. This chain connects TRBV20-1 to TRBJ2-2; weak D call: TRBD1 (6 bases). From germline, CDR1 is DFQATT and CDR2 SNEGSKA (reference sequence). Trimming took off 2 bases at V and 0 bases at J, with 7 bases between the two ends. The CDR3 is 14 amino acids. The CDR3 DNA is TGCAGTGCTAGACAGGGGACGAACACCGGGGAGCTGTTTTTT. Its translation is CSARQGTNTGELFF.

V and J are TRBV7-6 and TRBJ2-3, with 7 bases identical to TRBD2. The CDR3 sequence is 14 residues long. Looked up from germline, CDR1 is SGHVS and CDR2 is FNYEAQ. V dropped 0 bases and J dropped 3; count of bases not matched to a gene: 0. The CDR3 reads CASSLARGTDTQYF. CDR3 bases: TGTGCCAGCAGCTTAGCGCGGGGGACAGATACGCAGTATTTT.

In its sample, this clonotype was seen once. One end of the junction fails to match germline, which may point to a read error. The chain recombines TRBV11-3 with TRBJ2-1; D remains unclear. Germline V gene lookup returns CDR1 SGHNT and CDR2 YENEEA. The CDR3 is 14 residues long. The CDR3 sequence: CASSQDASTNEQFF. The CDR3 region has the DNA TGCGCCAGCAGCCAAGATGCCTCTACCAATGAGCAGTTCTTC.

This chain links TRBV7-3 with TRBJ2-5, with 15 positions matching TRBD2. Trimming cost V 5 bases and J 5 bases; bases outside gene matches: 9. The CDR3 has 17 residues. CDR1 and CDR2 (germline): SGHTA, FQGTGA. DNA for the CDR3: TGTGCCAGCAGCCCAGGACTAGCGGGAGGGCCCGGGGAGACCCAGTACTTC. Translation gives CASSPGLAGGPGETQYF.

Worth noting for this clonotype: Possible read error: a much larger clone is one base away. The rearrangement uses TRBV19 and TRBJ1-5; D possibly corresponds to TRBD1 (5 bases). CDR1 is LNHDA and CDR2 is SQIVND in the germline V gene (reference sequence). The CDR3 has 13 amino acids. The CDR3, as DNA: TGTGCCAGTAGTTTCAGCGGGGGTCAGCCCCATCATTTT. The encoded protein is CASSFSGGQPHHF. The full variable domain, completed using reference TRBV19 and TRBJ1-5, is DGGITQSPKYLFRKEGQNVTLSCEQNLNHDAMYWYRQDPGQGLRLIYYSQIVNDFQKGDIAEGYSVSREKKESFPLTVTSAQKNPTAFYLCASSFSGGQPHHFGDGTRLSIL.

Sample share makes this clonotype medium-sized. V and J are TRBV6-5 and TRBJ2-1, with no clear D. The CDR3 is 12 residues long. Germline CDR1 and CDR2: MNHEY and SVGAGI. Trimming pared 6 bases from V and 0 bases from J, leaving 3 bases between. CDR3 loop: CASRDSYNEQFF. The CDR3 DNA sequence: TGTGCCAGCAGGGACTCCTACAATGAGCAGTTCTTC.

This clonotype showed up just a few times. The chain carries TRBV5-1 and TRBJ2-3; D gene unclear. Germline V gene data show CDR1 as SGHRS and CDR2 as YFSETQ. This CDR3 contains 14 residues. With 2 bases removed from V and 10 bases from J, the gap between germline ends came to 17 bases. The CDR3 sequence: CASSFDLADVSQYF. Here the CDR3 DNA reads TGCGCCAGCAGCTTTGATCTGGCGGATGTATCGCAGTATTTT.